These 17 T cell receptor beta chains originate from one sample sequenced in a study of PD-L1 blockade in urothelial cancer. Libraries were prepared by immunoSEQ multiplex PCR; TCRdb keeps only in-frame clonotypes and omits some of them. The sample lists 100,000 to 150,000 clones; 65% to 85% were seen once. The time point was: pretreatment peripheral blood. The specimen comprised PBMCs, sampled around atezolizumab (anti-PD-L1) treatment. The source of these receptors is a man in his forties or fifties with urothelial cancer.

V usage is TRBV7-9 and J usage is TRBJ1-2; a weak D match, TRBD1 (5 bases). The CDR3 length is 16 residues. Germline-derived CDR1 and CDR2 are SEHNR and FQNEAQ (reference sequence). The germline V and J ends were trimmed by 1 base and 0 bases, with 12 bases remaining between them. The CDR3 DNA reads TGTGCCAGCAGCTTAGGTGGGGCGGATGCTAACTATGGCTACACCTTC. Its protein product is CASSLGGADANYGYTF.

The chain recombines TRBV5-6 with TRBJ1-5; D is undetermined. Germline-derived CDR1 and CDR2 are SGHDT and YYEEEE. Trimming pared 1 base from V and 8 bases from J, leaving 13 bases between. CDR3 length equals 14 residues. The CDR3: CASSLITALEPQHF. The CDR3 DNA follows: TGTGCCAGCAGCTTGATTACGGCCCTAGAGCCCCAGCATTTT. The whole variable domain, remainder taken from reference TRBV5-6 and TRBJ1-5, is DAGVTQSPTHLIKTRGQQVTLRCSPKSGHDTVSWYQQALGQGPQFIFQYYEEEERQRGNFPDRFSGHQFPNYSSELNVNALLLGDSALYLCASSLITALEPQHFGDGTRLSIL.

The chain recombines TRBV7-2 with TRBJ1-3, with D possibly being TRBD1 (6 bases). This CDR3 is built from 14 residues. The germline gives CDR1 SGHTA, CDR2 FQGNSA. With 3 bases removed from V and 3 bases from J, the gap between germline ends came to 9 bases. The CDR3: CASSLYRDGNTIYF. CDR3 in DNA: TGTGCCAGCAGCTTGTACAGGGATGGAAACACCATATATTTT.

V and J are TRBV28 and TRBJ1-1, with TRBD1 as a possible D gene (5 bases). CDR3 size: 14 residues. Trimming stripped 8 bases from V and 0 bases from J, with 13 bases between. Germline CDR1 reads MDHEN; CDR2 reads SYDVKM. The CDR3 reads CASLQGRMNTEAFF. CDR3 nucleotide sequence: TGTGCCAGCCTCCAGGGCCGCATGAACACTGAAGCTTTCTTT.

The chain recombines TRBV10-3 with TRBJ2-1; 9 bases align to TRBD1. V lost 4 bases and J lost 5; bases outside the gene matches: 3. The germline V gene encodes CDR1 ENHRY and CDR2 SYGVKD. The CDR3 covers 14 residues. The CDR3 bases are TGTGCCATCAGTGGTAGGACAGGGGACAATGAGCAGTTCTTC. Translated, it gives CAISGRTGDNEQFF.

The V and J genes are TRBV9 and TRBJ2-5; D may be TRBD2 (6 bases). The V end was cut by 3 bases, the J end by 5 bases, with 17 bases between. Germline CDR1 is SGDLS and CDR2 is YYNGEE. This CDR3 is 15 amino acids long. The CDR3 loop is CASSAGGTPGETQYF. CDR3 DNA: TGTGCCAGCAGCGCCGGAGGGACCCCGGGGGAGACCCAGTACTTC.

The V and J genes are TRBV19 and TRBJ1-6, with D perhaps TRBD1 (6 bases). Germline CDR1 LNHDA, CDR2 SQIVND (reference sequence). The CDR3 is 17 residues long. Trimming removed 1 base at V and 10 bases at J, with 20 bases between. The CDR3 spells CASSIGVGGLGSSPLHF. Written as DNA, the CDR3 is TGTGCCAGTAGTATAGGTGTCGGGGGGCTTGGGTCGTCACCCCTCCACTTT.

This clone was counted a single time. This sequence joins TRBV11-2 and TRBJ1-6; 8 bases fit TRBD1. The V gene end was trimmed by 2 bases and the J gene end by 7 bases; junction bases not matched to a gene: 4. Germline loops: CDR1 SGHAT, CDR2 FQNNGV. The CDR3 length is 15 residues. In DNA form, the CDR3 reads TGTGCCAGCAGCTTAAGGACAGGGCGAAATTCACCCCTCCACTTT. This gives the protein CASSLRTGRNSPLHF.

The chain links TRBV4-1 to TRBJ2-7, with D possibly being TRBD2 (6 bases). In germline, CDR1 is MGHRA, CDR2 YSYEKL. V was cut by 3 bases and J by 3 bases, with 15 bases left in between. CDR3 length: 15 amino acids. The CDR3 nucleotides read TGCGCCAGCAGCCAGGAGGGCGGAACCTTCTACGAGCAGTACTTC. This gives the protein CASSQEGGTFYEQYF.

The V and J genes are TRBV10-2 and TRBJ1-2, with D possibly being TRBD1 (5 bases). CDR1 and CDR2 from the germline V gene are WSHSY and SAAADI. The V end was cut by 6 bases, the J end by 2 bases, with 10 bases between. The CDR3 is made up of 13 amino acids. CDR3 sequence reads: CASRPGGNYGYTF. CDR3 nucleotide sequence: TGCGCCAGCAGGCCCGGGGGAAACTATGGCTACACCTTC.

The gene calls are TRBV19 and TRBJ2-2, with 8 bases matching TRBD2. The CDR3 loop spans 13 amino acids. The germline V gene has CDR1 LNHDA and CDR2 SQIVND (reference sequence). V dropped 5 bases and J dropped 8; count of bases not matched to a gene: 4. CDR3 in amino acids: CASSWLAGGELFF. DNA of the CDR3: TGTGCCAGTAGTTGGTTAGCGGGAGGGGAGCTGTTTTTT.

This clone was detected once. The rearrangement uses TRBV7-2 and TRBJ2-5; 8 positions agree with TRBD2. Germline values: CDR1 SGHTA, CDR2 FQGNSA. The junction had 7 bases not matched to a gene; V was cut back by 3 bases and J by 4 bases. The CDR3 is 15 amino acids. The CDR3 DNA sequence: TGTGCCAGCAGCTTCGATAGCGGGGAGAGAGAGACCCAGTACTTC. The encoded protein is CASSFDSGERETQYF.

The chain combines TRBV18 with TRBJ2-1; 9 nucleotides agree with TRBD2. CDR3 length: 15 amino acids. V shed 2 bases, J shed 6 bases, and the junction held 5 bases outside the gene matches. Germline V gene data show CDR1 as KGHSH and CDR2 as LQKENI. As DNA, the CDR3 is TGTGCCAGCTCACCAGGAAGTAGCGGGAGCAATGAGCAGTTCTTC. This translates into CASSPGSSGSNEQFF.

This clone was recorded once. The rearrangement links TRBV28 to TRBJ2-1; the D gene is possibly TRBD2 (6 bases). CDR1 MDHEN and CDR2 SYDVKM come from the germline V gene. The CDR3 is 16 residues long. The V gene lost 2 bases and the J gene lost 2 bases, with 13 bases spanning the gap. The CDR3 DNA sequence: TGTGCCAGCAGTTTAAACGGGGGTAATACCTACAATGAGCAGTTCTTC. The encoded protein is CASSLNGGNTYNEQFF.

V is TRBV4-1 and J is TRBJ2-7; TRBD2 aligns across 10 bases. Germline V gives CDR1 MGHRA, CDR2 YSYEKL. There are 16 residues in the CDR3. With 4 bases clipped from V and 4 bases from J, the junction kept 10 bases outside the gene matches. The CDR3, as DNA: TGCGCCAGCAGCCCGGAGGCTAGCGGGAGTGCATACGAGCAGTACTTC. Translating gives CASSPEASGSAYEQYF.

The chain joins TRBV18 to TRBJ1-6; D is unresolved. Germline assignment: CDR1 KGHSH and CDR2 LQKENI. CDR3 length: 13 residues. V was cut by 5 bases and J by 9 bases, with 11 bases left in between. In DNA, the CDR3 is TGTGCCAGCTCAGGAGGGATGAGTTCACCCCTCCACTTT. It encodes CASSGGMSSPLHF.

V and J are TRBV7-2 and TRBJ2-7; D ambiguous. The length of the CDR3 is 12 residues. Germline V gives CDR1 SGHTA, CDR2 FQGNSA. Trimming stripped 2 bases from V and 4 bases from J, with 6 bases between. The chain's CDR3 is CASSLRGYEQYF. The CDR3 nucleotides read TGTGCCAGCAGCTTACGAGGATACGAGCAGTACTTC. Supplemented by reference TRBV7-2 and TRBJ2-7, the full variable domain reads GAGVSQSPSNKVTEKGKDVELRCDPISGHTALYWYRQSLGQGLEFLIYFQGNSAPDKSGLPSDRFSAERTGGSVSTLTIQRTQQEDSAVYLCASSLRGYEQYFGPGTRLTVT.